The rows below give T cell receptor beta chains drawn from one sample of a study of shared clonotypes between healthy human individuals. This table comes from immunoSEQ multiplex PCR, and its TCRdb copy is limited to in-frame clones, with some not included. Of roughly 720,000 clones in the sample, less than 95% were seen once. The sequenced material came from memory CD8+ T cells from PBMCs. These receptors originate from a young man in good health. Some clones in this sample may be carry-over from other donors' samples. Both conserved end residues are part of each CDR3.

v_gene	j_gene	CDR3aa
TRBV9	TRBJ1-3	CASSVEDQGGNTIYF
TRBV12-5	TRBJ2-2	CASGPDYDGTGELFF
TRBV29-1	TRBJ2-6	CSVATSGGYSGANVLTF
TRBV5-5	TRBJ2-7	CASSLGPLQQYF
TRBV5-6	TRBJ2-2	CASSLEARPGELFF
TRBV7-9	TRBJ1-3	CATKTGEHSGNTIYF
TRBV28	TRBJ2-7	CASSSGIYEQYF
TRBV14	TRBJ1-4	CASSPGQGREKLFF
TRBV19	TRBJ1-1	CASSIDGRGTEAFF
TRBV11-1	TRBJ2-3	CASSPIAGNTDTQYF
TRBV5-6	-	CASSLLWGQGHEQYF
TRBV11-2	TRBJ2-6	CASSWGSGANVLTF
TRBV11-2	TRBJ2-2	CASSLGVVSSRVGTGELFF
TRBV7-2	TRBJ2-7	CASSPRFDEQYF
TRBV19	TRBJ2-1	CASSTLAEGEYNEQFF
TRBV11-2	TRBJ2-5	CASSLGLAGVQETQYF
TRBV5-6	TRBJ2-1	CASRSKAGVRNEQFF
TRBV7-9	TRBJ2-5	CASSLRSGTQETQYF
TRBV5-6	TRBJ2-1	CASSLYGGAYNEQFF
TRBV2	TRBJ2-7	CASSPTSGTSVSYEQYF